This T cell receptor beta chain was sequenced during a study of blood T cell repertoires in COVID-19 (dated by TCRdb to between 2020 and 2021). Background for the entire study: The collaborator samples originated in the United States, Italy and Spain and spanned the acute and convalescent phases of COVID-19. The material from the prospective study consisted of cDNA or gDNA derived from T cells, B-cell-depleted T cells, or PBMCs. Subjects who had been exposed to COVID-19, were actively infected with it, or had recovered from it provided the deeply sampled blood TCRbeta repertoires that made up the dataset. The repertoires were released in a freely available public database intended as a resource for research on the immune response to SARS-CoV-2. Samples came from the ongoing ImmuneRACE study (first 160 participants) plus 1,254 subjects from 6 global collaborators. The sample metadata nearly always contained a de-identified subject ID, COVID-19 status, age in years and sex. HLA class I and class II types, where available, came from metadata supplied by the sample provider rather than from assay-based typing.

Each collaborating institution followed its own protocols to collect whole blood in K2EDTA tubes. For TCRbeta analysis, collaborator samples were shipped as frozen whole blood, as isolated PBMCs, or as DNA extracted from either sample type. Comments on this clone: Its antigen is currently not known. One base away there is no much larger clone; base qualities are not given.

TCRbeta CDR3 regions were amplified from genomic DNA using the immunoSEQ Assay, a bias-controlled multiplex PCR. Per the original workflow: The number of nucleated cells in each sample was estimated from the amplification of reference gene primers within the assay. To quantify the absolute abundance of each unique TCRbeta CDR3 rearrangement, sequence reads were collapsed and filtered. For each sample, productive Simpson clonality was calculated by taking the square root of Simpson's diversity index across productive rearrangements. This immuneACCESS table, as held by TCRdb, lists in-frame sequences with V and J called but not all clones. Of the missing ones, under half trace to an unresolved V gene in checked studies; the others have no known cause. The V and J calls and the clone size are those of that table, but D and trimming were determined from the DNA. The sample data list some 90,000 clones, and 80% of these were observed just once. The ten largest clonotypes hold 19% of the sample.

What the work shows at the level of the full study, not this receptor alone: The amount of clinical and demographic metadata varied by source and participant and was provided uncurated.

The clonotype comes from a human donor in a cohort sampled during active COVID-19. Sequencing was carried out using peripheral blood.

For the CDR3, the sequence is CASSLGTGGYEQYF. The DNA sequence is as follows: TGTGCCAGCAGTCTAGGGACAGGGGGCTACGAGCAGTACTTC. The V and J segments used are TRBV28 and TRBJ2-7; TRBD1 matches 11 bases in the middle. The CDR3, from cysteine to phenylalanine, totals 14 residues. Of all the DNA, just the CDR3 is kept, 42 bases in frame from base 1. Trimming accounts for 5 bases at V and 3 bases at J, while the number of junction bases matched to no gene is 3. Based on the germline V gene, the CDR1 and CDR2 sequences are MDHEN and SYDVKM.